This passage covers 31 T cell receptor beta chains from one sample sequenced in a study of PD-1 blockade in classical Hodgkin lymphoma. Sequencing used immunoSEQ multiplex PCR; TCRdb keeps in-frame clones, though not all of them. The table includes roughly 52,000 clones, roughly 86% detected once. The time point: cycle 4 day 1 (C4D1), after about 6 weeks of nivolumab. No patient escaped relapse after autologous stem cell transplantation, and brentuximab vedotin exposure varied. Source: peripheral blood mononuclear cells (PBMCs), taken before the fourth cycle of nivolumab. The receptor set was obtained from a human donor with classical Hodgkin lymphoma.

The chain carries TRBV7-9 and TRBJ2-7; D is unclear. There are 15 residues in the CDR3. V lost 1 base and J 3 bases, leaving 13 bases between the germline ends. From germline, CDR1 is SEHNR and CDR2 FQNEAQ (reference sequence). CDR3 in DNA: TGTGCCAGCAGCTTAGGGAATCCGGAACTCTACGAGCAGTACTTC. Translation gives CASSLGNPELYEQYF. Based on the CDR3 plus reference TRBV7-9 and TRBJ2-7, the full variable domain is DTGVSQNPRHKITKRGQNVTFRCDPISEHNRLYWYRQTLGQGPEFLTYFQNEAQLEKSRLLSDRFSAERPKGSFSTLEIQRTEQGDSAMYLCASSLGNPELYEQYFGPGTRLTVT.

The chain uses TRBV5-1 and TRBJ2-7; the D gene is possibly TRBD2 (6 bases). The CDR3 consists of 12 residues. Per the germline V gene, CDR1 is SGHRS and CDR2 is YFSETQ. V gave up 0 bases and J gave up 6 bases, with 7 bases separating them. The CDR3, as DNA: TGCGCCAGCAGCTTGGTGGGGGGCGAGCAGTACTTC. This gives the protein CASSLVGGEQYF.

This clone came up once. The J gene is TRBJ1-2, the V gene TRBV10-2; a possible D gene is TRBD1 (6 bases). CDR1 is WSHSY, CDR2 SAAADI, per germline. CDR3 length: 15 amino acids. V lost 4 bases and J lost 4, with 16 bases in between. CDR3 DNA: TGCGCCAGCAGTGCAGGGGTGCTGAACTCCTATGGCTACACCTTC. Translating gives CASSAGVLNSYGYTF.

V is TRBV4-2 and J is TRBJ2-3, with 9 bases aligning to TRBD2. CDR3 length: 16 residues. The V and J ends lost 8 bases and 2 bases, in that order; junction bases with no gene match: 11. The germline V gene has CDR1 LGHNA and CDR2 YNFKEQ. The CDR3 DNA sequence: TGTGCCAGCGCCTCAGCAGCGGGGGGTTTCACAGATACGCAGTATTTT. Translating it yields CASASAAGGFTDTQYF.

V and J are TRBV11-2 and TRBJ2-2; maybe TRBD2 (6 bases). The V end was cut by 7 bases, the J end by 1 base, with 16 bases between. Per germline, CDR1 SGHAT and CDR2 FQNNGV. CDR3 length: 16 amino acids. CDR3 residues: CASTRAGRENTGELFF. In DNA, the CDR3 is TGTGCCAGCACCCGAGCGGGCAGGGAGAACACCGGGGAGCTGTTTTTT.

The rearrangement joins TRBV7-8 to TRBJ2-7, with unresolved D. CDR3 length equals 16 residues. V was clipped by 1 base and J by 0 bases, with 13 bases between them. Germline CDR1 SGHVS, CDR2 FQNEAQ. CDR3 sequence reads: CASSLDPLRSSYEQYF. CDR3 bases: TGTGCCAGCAGCTTAGACCCCCTCAGGAGCTCCTACGAGCAGTACTTC.

The chain couples TRBV5-1 to TRBJ2-5; TRBD2 matches at 8 bases. CDR3 size: 13 residues. J lost 7 bases, V lost 4 bases, and 6 bases had no gene match. Germline V lookup: CDR1 SGHRS, CDR2 YFSETQ. CDR3 amino acids: CASSGGTSGTQYF. Written as DNA, the CDR3 is TGCGCCAGCAGCGGAGGGACTAGTGGGACCCAGTACTTC.

The CDR3 DNA is TGTGCCAGCAGGGATACGAACATCGGTGAAGCTTTCTTT. Translating gives CASRDTNIGEAFF. The chain combines TRBV28 with TRBJ1-1; D remains ambiguous. Germline loops: CDR1 MDHEN, CDR2 SYDVKM. This CDR3 is 13 amino acids long. Trimming removed 6 bases at V and 7 bases at J, with 15 bases between. The variable domain in full, with the rest retrieved from reference TRBV28 and TRBJ1-1, is DVKVTQSSRYLVKRTGEKVFLECVQDMDHENMFWYRQDPGLGLRLIYFSYDVKMKEKGDIPEGYSVSREKKERFSLILESASTNQTSMYLCASRDTNIGEAFFGQGTRLTVV.

V is TRBV9 and J is TRBJ2-2; weak D call: TRBD2 (5 bases). The CDR3 contains 15 residues. With 4 bases removed from V and 1 base from J, the gap between germline ends came to 11 bases. Germline lookup yields CDR1 SGDLS and CDR2 YYNGEE. The CDR3 loop reads CASSPQRMNTGELFF. The CDR3 DNA reads as TGTGCCAGCAGCCCCCAGCGGATGAACACCGGGGAGCTGTTTTTT.

The rearrangement uses TRBV16 and TRBJ2-5, with D possibly matching TRBD1 (6 bases). This CDR3 is built from 16 residues. V lost 3 bases and J 2 bases, leaving 16 bases between the germline ends. CDR1 is KGHSY, CDR2 FQNENV, per germline. Written as DNA, the CDR3 is TGTGCCAGCAGCCAGGGTGTGTACGGACAGCAAGAGACCCAGTACTTC. Protein product: CASSQGVYGQQETQYF.

The rearrangement joins TRBV6-1 to TRBJ2-2; D not resolved. CDR1 and CDR2 (germline): MNHNS, SASEGT. Trimming stripped 1 base from V and 2 bases from J, with 11 bases between. CDR3 size: 16 residues. DNA for the CDR3: TGTGCCAGCAGTGAAGGTCGGCTGGACAACACCGGGGAGCTGTTTTTT. Amino acids: CASSEGRLDNTGELFF.

The rearrangement links TRBV5-1 to TRBJ2-3; D call uncertain. The CDR3 is 17 amino acids. Trimming pared 1 base from V and 0 bases from J, leaving 15 bases between. CDR1 and CDR2 from the germline V gene are SGHRS and YFSETQ. CDR3 region: CASSLRPTGASTDTQYF. As DNA, the CDR3 is TGCGCCAGCAGCTTGAGGCCTACCGGAGCTAGCACAGATACGCAGTATTTT.

Comment on this clone: The junction and the germline gene differ at one end; a read error may be behind it. The chain carries TRBV28 and TRBJ2-2; 8 bases are a match to TRBD1. The length of the CDR3 is 14 residues. Germline V gene sequence: CDR1 MDHEN, CDR2 SYDVKM. CDR3 residues: CASRGQGNSGELFF. The CDR3 region has the DNA TGTGCCAGCAGAGGACAGGGTAACAGCGGGGAGCTGTTTTTT.

This clone was counted once. This chain connects TRBV2 to TRBJ2-3; 9 bases line up with TRBD1. With 6 bases clipped from V and 2 bases from J, the junction kept 6 bases outside the gene matches. CDR3 length equals 15 residues. The V gene's germline CDR1 is SNHLY and CDR2 FYNNEI. As DNA, the CDR3 is TGTGCCAGCAGGACGGGACAGGGAGACACAGATACGCAGTATTTT. Its protein is CASRTGQGDTDTQYF.

The chain carries TRBV27 and TRBJ2-7; 7 bases are a match to TRBD1. Trimming at V came to 8 bases and at J to 2 bases, leaving 3 bases not matched to a gene. Looked up from germline, CDR1 is MNHEY and CDR2 is SMNVEV (reference sequence). The CDR3 has 12 residues. For the CDR3, the DNA is TGTGCCAGCTGGGGGACAGCCTACGAGCAGTACTTC. It specifies CASWGTAYEQYF.

The chain recombines TRBV5-1 with TRBJ2-2; 11 positions agree with TRBD2. V lost 0 bases, J lost 5 bases, and 3 bases stayed unmatched. The CDR3 totals 16 residues. The germline V gene encodes CDR1 SGHRS and CDR2 YFSETQ. The CDR3 reads CASSLAASGGTGELFF. In nucleotides, the CDR3 is TGCGCCAGCAGCTTGGCTGCTAGCGGGGGGACCGGGGAGCTGTTTTTT.

The CDR3 here is CASGLRTGSEAFF. DNA for the CDR3: TGTGCTAGTGGTTTGCGGACAGGGAGTGAGGCTTTCTTT. The chain employs TRBV12-5 and TRBJ1-1; 8 bases are shared with TRBD1. The CDR3 covers 13 residues. V lost 2 bases, J lost 11 bases, and 7 bases stayed unmatched. Germline-derived CDR1 and CDR2 are LGHNT and FRNRAP.

In its sample, this clone was seen a few times. The chain joins TRBV7-3 to TRBJ2-7, with a possible D match to TRBD1 (6 bases). V dropped 8 bases and J dropped 3 bases, with 14 bases sitting between them. The CDR3 is 13 amino acids. The germline CDR1 and CDR2 sequences are SGHTA and FQGTGA. The chain's CDR3 is CASRTEIFYEQYF. The CDR3 DNA follows: TGTGCCAGCCGGACAGAGATTTTCTACGAGCAGTACTTC. The full variable domain, in which reference TRBV7-3 and TRBJ2-7 provide the parts outside the CDR3, is GAGVSQTPSNKVTEKGKYVELRCDPISGHTALYWYRQSLGQGPEFLIYFQGTGAADDSGLPNDRFFAVRPEGSVSTLKIQRTERGDSAVYLCASRTEIFYEQYFGPGTRLTVT.

This chain uses TRBV4-3 with TRBJ2-5, with D tentatively TRBD1 (7 bases). The CDR3 runs to 15 residues. The V gene's germline CDR1 is LGHNA and CDR2 YSLEER. Trimming took off 0 bases at V and 5 bases at J, with 13 bases between the two ends. In nucleotides, the CDR3 is TGCGCCAGCAGCCAAGATAAGGGGGCGGGGGAGACCCAGTACTTC. Protein product: CASSQDKGAGETQYF.

The V call is TRBV9, the J call TRBJ2-2; 7 bases agree with TRBD1. Trimming cost V 4 bases and J 2 bases; bases outside gene matches: 8. The CDR3 loop spans 16 amino acids. CDR1 and CDR2 from the germline V gene are SGDLS and YYNGEE. The CDR3 is CASSPRRDRNTGELFF. CDR3 nucleotides: TGTGCCAGCAGCCCGCGCCGGGACAGAAACACCGGGGAGCTGTTTTTT.

This clone was detected once. CDR3 region: CASSLGRPRDHEQYF. The CDR3 DNA reads as TGTGCCAGCAGTTTAGGACGACCCAGGGACCACGAGCAGTACTTC. The chain is built from TRBV28 and TRBJ2-7; D may be TRBD1 or TRBD2 (5 bases each). Between the trimmed V and J ends, which lost 2 bases and 5 bases, there was a span of 16 bases. Germline V lookup: CDR1 MDHEN, CDR2 SYDVKM. The CDR3 sequence is 15 residues long.

The genes are TRBV7-9 and TRBJ2-1, with TRBD2 as a possible D gene (8 bases). Deletions cut 4 bases from V and 4 bases from J, with 20 bases between. The CDR3 is 17 residues long. Germline CDR1 reads SEHNR; CDR2 reads FQNEAQ (reference sequence). CDR3 amino acids: CASSSEGAGGRYNEQFF. CDR3 coding DNA: TGTGCCAGCAGCTCCGAGGGGGCGGGAGGTCGGTACAATGAGCAGTTCTTC.

The chain is built from TRBV28 and TRBJ1-3; D call uncertain. Germline values: CDR1 MDHEN, CDR2 SYDVKM. This CDR3 is built from 15 residues. V lost 3 bases to trimming and J lost 4 bases, with 13 bases between them. Here the CDR3 reads CASSLSSRLGNTIYF. As DNA, the CDR3 is TGTGCCAGCAGTTTGAGTAGCAGGCTAGGAAACACCATATATTTT.

This chain joins TRBV19 and TRBJ2-3; TRBD2 agrees at 7 bases. The CDR3 is 17 amino acids. The germline V gene encodes CDR1 LNHDA and CDR2 SQIVND (reference sequence). J was trimmed by 0 bases and V by 5 bases; bases with no gene match: 11. The CDR3 here is CASSPTLAVASTDTQYF. DNA for the CDR3: TGTGCCAGTAGTCCCACTCTAGCGGTTGCTAGCACAGATACGCAGTATTTT.

The rearrangement uses TRBV6-1 and TRBJ2-5; D is unclear. Trimming pared 7 bases from V and 5 bases from J, leaving 8 bases between. Per germline, CDR1 MNHNS and CDR2 SASEGT. CDR3 length: 11 amino acids. The CDR3 nucleotides are TGTGCCAGCACCTCCTGGGAGACCCAGTACTTC. This encodes CASTSWETQYF.

The chain employs TRBV14 and TRBJ1-4; D possibly corresponds to TRBD1 (6 bases). CDR3 length equals 16 residues. The germline V gene encodes CDR1 SGHDN and CDR2 FVKESK. V gave up 0 bases and J gave up 4 bases, with 12 bases separating them. In DNA form, the CDR3 reads TGTGCCAGCAGCCAAGACCTATTAGGGGGTAATGAAAAACTGTTTTTT. It specifies CASSQDLLGGNEKLFF.

The chain employs TRBV6-5 and TRBJ1-2; D perhaps matches TRBD1 (6 bases). V gave up 7 bases and J gave up 4 bases, with 13 bases separating them. Germline CDR1 MNHEY, CDR2 SVGAGI. The CDR3 sequence is 13 residues long. CDR3 bases: TGTGCCAGCATGGAGGGGGGTGGCTATGGCTACACCTTC. Translating it yields CASMEGGGYGYTF.

The CDR3 nucleotides are TGTGCCAGTAGTATAGGGACTAGCGGGAGTTTGAATGAGCAGTTCTTC. This gives the protein CASSIGTSGSLNEQFF. V usage is TRBV19 and J usage is TRBJ2-1; TRBD2 aligns across 13 bases. CDR3 length: 16 amino acids. Germline lookup yields CDR1 LNHDA and CDR2 SQIVND (reference sequence). The trim removed 1 base at V and 7 bases at J, leaving 4 bases unmatched.

The chain joins TRBV28 to TRBJ2-1; 10 nucleotides agree with TRBD2. The CDR3 has 14 amino acids. The germline V gene has CDR1 MDHEN and CDR2 SYDVKM. V was clipped by 6 bases and J by 5 bases; unmatched bases: 4. The CDR3 bases are TGTGCCAGCAGACCGGGACTAGCGAACAATGAGCAGTTCTTC. It yields the protein CASRPGLANNEQFF.

This chain uses TRBV5-4 with TRBJ2-7; the match to TRBD1 covers 12 bases. Germline loops: CDR1 SGHNT, CDR2 YYREEE (reference sequence). The trim removed 4 bases at V and 3 bases at J, leaving 14 bases unmatched. This CDR3 spans 18 amino acids. CDR3 sequence: CASSPGPGTGGLGYEQYF. Here the CDR3 DNA reads TGTGCCAGCAGCCCTGGGCCCGGGACAGGGGGCCTTGGCTACGAGCAGTACTTC.

This rearrangement joins TRBV28 to TRBJ1-6, with 10 bases identical to TRBD1. The germline CDR1 and CDR2 sequences are MDHEN and SYDVKM. J was trimmed by 7 bases and V by 6 bases; bases with no gene match: 6. The CDR3 covers 15 residues. The CDR3 reads CASRSPGQGNSPLHF. The CDR3 DNA sequence: TGTGCCAGCAGGTCTCCGGGACAGGGGAATTCACCCCTCCACTTT. Together with reference TRBV28 and TRBJ1-6, the CDR3 gives the full variable domain: DVKVTQSSRYLVKRTGEKVFLECVQDMDHENMFWYRQDPGLGLRLIYFSYDVKMKEKGDIPEGYSVSREKKERFSLILESASTNQTSMYLCASRSPGQGNSPLHFGNGTRLTVT.